Included here is one TCR beta chain sequence, with context. This entry belongs to a study of blood T cell repertoires in COVID-19. Study as a whole: Spain, Italy and the United States supplied samples that represented acute and convalescent COVID-19.

TCRdb's table, derived via immunoSEQ multiplex PCR, lists solely in-frame clones and lacks some. The sample lists under 200,000 clones; around 84% were seen once. V lost 4 bases to trimming and J lost 3 bases, with 12 bases between them. CDR1 KGHSY and CDR2 FQNENV come from the germline V gene. CDR3 size: 15 residues. The chain employs TRBV16 and TRBJ2-2; D gene unclear. The TCR was taken from a woman aged 50 to 60 with COVID-19, enrolled during active disease. Sequenced: peripheral blood. CDR3 coding DNA: TGTGCCAGCAGCCTTGGTCGAACAGACACCGGGGAGCTGTTTTTT. As protein: CASSLGRTDTGELFF.